This TCR beta chain emerged from a study of shared clonotypes between healthy human individuals. The material for each subset, its genomic DNA, was split evenly across several immunoSEQ plates. Only in-frame clones appear in the TCRdb table, and some are missing; sequencing was by immunoSEQ multiplex PCR. The sample has about 600,000 clones; around 76% are singletons. Recent acute infections and vaccinations were absent in the healthy HIV-negative adult donors. Caucasian adults living in Nashville, Tennessee, provided all samples. Trimming at V came to 3 bases and at J to 11 bases, leaving 5 bases not matched to a gene. The CDR3 extends over 12 amino acids. Germline-derived CDR1 and CDR2 are GTSNPN and SVGIG (reference sequence).

The source material was PBMCs. This clonotype was obtained from a woman between 40 and 50 years old in good health. Some clones in this sample may be carry-over from other donors' samples. The gene calls are TRBV30 and TRBJ2-5; 11 bases are shared with TRBD1. The CDR3 coding sequence is TGTGCCTGGAGACCGGGACAGGGGGAGCAGTACTTC. This translates into CAWRPGQGEQYF.